This passage covers 30 T cell receptor beta chains from one sample sequenced in a study of breast tumors, draining lymph nodes, adjacent tissues. TCRdb called the multiplex PCR reads again in MiXCR, with one record for every CDR3 protein. In the table there are approximately 12,000 distinct CDR3 sequences, under 40% of which are singletons. The sample consisted of breast tumor tissue. Every receptor here comes from a female donor with breast cancer. Some clones in this sample may be carry-over from other donors' samples.

This chain joins TRBV2 and TRBJ2-7, with 7 nucleotides matching TRBD1. Per the germline V gene, CDR1 is SNHLY and CDR2 is FYNNEI. J lost 4 bases, V lost 7 bases, and 4 bases had no gene match. The CDR3 covers 12 residues. DNA for the CDR3: TGTGCCAGCATCAGGGGGTCTTACGAGCAGTACTTC. It yields the protein CASIRGSYEQYF. The full variable domain, completed using reference TRBV2 and TRBJ2-7, is EPEVTQTPSHQVTQMGQEVILRCVPISNHLYFYWYRQILGQKVEFLVSFYNNEISEKSEIFDDQFSVERPDGSNFTLKIRSTKLEDSAMYFCASIRGSYEQYFGPGTRLTVT.

This clonotype was found many times. The V call is TRBV12-3 or TRBV12-4, the J call TRBJ1-5; 7 nucleotides align to TRBD1. This CDR3 has 15 residues. J lost 7 bases, V lost 5 bases, and 11 bases had no gene match. The CDR3 DNA reads as TGTGCCAGCAGTCGAGAGACAGGGTTAAACCAGCCCCAGCATTTT. It codes for CASSRETGLNQPQHF.

This clonotype was seen repeatedly, ten times or more. The V and J genes are TRBV27 and TRBJ2-3; D is uncertain. Trimming cost V 8 bases and J 4 bases, with 13 bases left between them. This CDR3 has 13 amino acids. CDR1 is MNHEY and CDR2 is SMNVEV in the germline V gene (reference sequence). This CDR3 reads CASSVREADTQYF. Written as DNA, the CDR3 is TGTGCCAGCTCGGTGAGAGAGGCAGATACGCAGTATTTT.

This clonotype was counted many times. The chain links TRBV19 to TRBJ2-1; 9 bases agree with TRBD1. The CDR3 is 14 residues long. Germline assignment: CDR1 LNHDA and CDR2 SQIVND (reference sequence). Trimming cost V 5 bases and J 7 bases; bases outside gene matches: 6. CDR3 sequence: CASSPRDRVNEQFF. Here the CDR3 DNA reads TGTGCCAGTAGTCCCCGGGACAGGGTGAATGAGCAGTTCTTC. The variable domain in full, completed from reference TRBV19 and TRBJ2-1, reads DGGITQSPKYLFRKEGQNVTLSCEQNLNHDAMYWYRQDPGQGLRLIYYSQIVNDFQKGDIAEGYSVSREKKESFPLTVTSAQKNPTAFYLCASSPRDRVNEQFFGPGTRLTVL.

This clonotype was seen repeatedly, ten times or more. The junction departs from the called germline gene at one end, perhaps through a read error. The rearrangement links TRBV5-1 to TRBJ2-7, with 8 nucleotides matching TRBD2. The CDR3 spans 14 residues. Germline V CDR1 and CDR2: SGHRS, YFSETQ. Here the CDR3 DNA reads TGCGCCAGCAGCTTGGCTACGGGTAGCGGGATTCTTGACTTC. Amino acid sequence: CASSLATGSGILDF. The full variable domain, with the rest looked up from reference TRBV5-1 and TRBJ2-7, is KAGVTQTPRYLIKTRGQQVTLSCSPISGHRSVSWYQQTPGQGLQFLFEYFSETQRNKGNFPGRFSGRQFSNSRSEMNVSTLELGDSALYLCASSLATGSGILDFGPGTRLTVT.

Points on this clonotype: The DNA is left out, because the CDR3 cannot be placed on it with certainty; the CDR3 is given as TCRdb lists it. The V call is TRBV20-1, the J call TRBJ2-3; the listed D gene, TRBD2, was not tested against the DNA. 21 amino acids form the CDR3, both terminal residues included. Germline-derived CDR1 and CDR2 are DFQATT and SNEGSKA (reference sequence). The CDR3 sequence: CSASRSSESRFVGPGTDTQYF.

The V call is TRBV7-8, the J call TRBJ2-1, with 11 nucleotides matching TRBD2. The CDR3 is 16 residues long. Germline V gene data show CDR1 as SGHVS and CDR2 as FQNEAQ. Trimming cost V 5 bases and J 4 bases; bases outside gene matches: 7. The DNA of the CDR3 is TGTGCCAGCAGCGGGACTAGCGGTATTCTGTACAATGAGCAGTTCTTC. This codes for CASSGTSGILYNEQFF.

This clonotype was observed at least ten times. The V gene is TRBV20-1, the J gene TRBJ2-3; 8 bases are a match to TRBD2. This CDR3 contains 18 residues. V trimming: 1 base; J trimming: 4 bases; junction bases outside the gene matches: 16. Germline V gene data show CDR1 as DFQATT and CDR2 as SNEGSKA (reference sequence). Written as DNA, the CDR3 is TGCAGTGCTAGAGTCCGGGGGTTACTAGCGGTGTTCTCAGATACGCAGTATTTT. This translates into CSARVRGLLAVFSDTQYF.

This clonotype was seen many times. The genes are TRBV6-1 and TRBJ2-7; D gene ambiguous. The germline V and J ends were trimmed by 0 bases and 3 bases, with 6 bases remaining between them. The CDR3 runs to 13 residues. CDR1 MNHNS and CDR2 SASEGT come from the germline V gene. The CDR3 DNA reads as TGTGCCAGCAGTGAAGCGGGCAGCTACGAGCAGTACTTC. Its protein is CASSEAGSYEQYF.

V usage is TRBV7-8 and J usage is TRBJ2-3; TRBD2 agrees at 10 bases. Germline CDR1 reads SGHVS; CDR2 reads FQNEAQ. V gave up 3 bases and J gave up 8 bases; unmatched junction bases: 11. The CDR3 is made up of 16 amino acids. The CDR3 DNA is TGTGCCAGCAGCTTGGATCAGCGGGAGGGCGGGGGTACGCAGTATTTT. Protein sequence: CASSLDQREGGGTQYF.

This clonotype ranks as medium-sized. The chain links TRBV6-4 to TRBJ1-6, with D uncertain. The CDR3 has 15 residues. The V gene lost 2 bases and the J gene lost 9 bases, with 14 bases spanning the gap. Germline V gene data show CDR1 as MRHNA and CDR2 as SNTAGT. The CDR3 sequence is CASSDTGVFGSPLHF. CDR3 sequence (DNA): TGTGCCAGCAGTGACACTGGGGTTTTCGGTTCACCCCTCCACTTT.

This clonotype is medium-sized within its sample. This CDR3 reads CASSSPPTQTQYF. DNA for the CDR3: TGTGCCAGCAGCTCTCCCCCGACTCAGACCCAGTACTTC. The chain links TRBV7-3 to TRBJ2-5; D call uncertain. Germline loops: CDR1 SGHTA, CDR2 FQGTGA. V lost 4 bases to trimming and J lost 6 bases, with 12 bases between them. This CDR3 is built from 13 residues. Together with reference TRBV7-3 and TRBJ2-5, the CDR3 gives the full variable domain: GAGVSQTPSNKVTEKGKYVELRCDPISGHTALYWYRQSLGQGPEFLIYFQGTGAADDSGLPNDRFFAVRPEGSVSTLKIQRTERGDSAVYLCASSSPPTQTQYFGPGTRLLVL.

The chain employs TRBV2 and TRBJ2-3; 8 positions agree with TRBD2. This CDR3 region has 15 residues. V dropped 5 bases and J dropped 0; count of bases not matched to a gene: 4. Per the germline V gene, CDR1 is SNHLY and CDR2 is FYNNEI. In DNA, the CDR3 is TGTGCCAGCAGTCGGCAGCGGGAGAGCACAGATACGCAGTATTTT. Translating it yields CASSRQRESTDTQYF. The full variable domain, in which reference TRBV2 and TRBJ2-3 provide the parts outside the CDR3, is EPEVTQTPSHQVTQMGQEVILRCVPISNHLYFYWYRQILGQKVEFLVSFYNNEISEKSEIFDDQFSVERPDGSNFTLKIRSTKLEDSAMYFCASSRQRESTDTQYFGPGTRLTVL.

This clonotype is judged medium-sized. CDR3 residues: CASSLSTDTQYF. DNA of the CDR3: TGTGCCAGCTCACTGAGCACAGATACGCAGTATTTT. The chain links TRBV14 to TRBJ2-3; D call uncertain. The germline V and J ends were trimmed by 8 bases and 0 bases, with 6 bases remaining between them. The CDR3 has 12 residues. The germline V gene has CDR1 SGHDN and CDR2 FVKESK.

This clonotype was seen ten or more times. Here the CDR3 DNA reads TGTGCCAGCAGTCGGAGGTGGCTCGACTCTGGAAACACCATATATTTT. Residues: CASSRRWLDSGNTIYF. This sequence joins TRBV3-1 and TRBJ1-3; D call uncertain. Germline V gene data show CDR1 as LGHDT and CDR2 as YNNKEL (reference sequence). The CDR3 runs to 16 residues. The ends were cut back, 6 bases at V and 0 bases at J, with 15 bases in the middle.

At least ten counts were recorded for this clonotype. A read error is possible here, since a much larger clone lies one base away. The chain links TRBV12-3 or TRBV12-4 to TRBJ2-7; D remains ambiguous. This CDR3 contains 12 residues. The CDR3 region has the DNA TGTGCCGGCAGTTTGAAGGGTTACGAGCAGTACTTC. This sequence encodes CAGSLKGYEQYF.

In this sample, this clonotype turned up many times. The chain has TRBV13 and TRBJ2-3, with 7 bases identical to TRBD1. CDR3 size: 13 residues. The V gene's germline CDR1 is PRHDT and CDR2 FYEKMQ (reference sequence). Germline trimming cut 5 bases from V and 6 bases from J; bases unmatched to any gene: 5. Written as DNA, the CDR3 is TGTGCCAGCAGCGAACAGGGGTGGGATACGCAGTATTTT. It codes for CASSEQGWDTQYF.

This rearrangement joins TRBV7-8 to TRBJ2-3; 14 nucleotides align to TRBD2. V gave up 5 bases and J gave up 4 bases; unmatched junction bases: 2. CDR1 and CDR2 from the germline V gene are SGHVS and FQNEAQ. CDR3 length: 15 amino acids. The CDR3 spells CASSGTSGSADTQYF. The DNA for the CDR3 is TGTGCCAGCAGCGGGACTAGCGGGAGCGCAGATACGCAGTATTTT.

This clonotype was counted ten times or more. This chain uses TRBV20-1 with TRBJ2-2; TRBD2 matches 9 bases. The CDR3 spans 17 residues. Germline V gene data show CDR1 as DFQATT and CDR2 as SNEGSKA (reference sequence). The V and J ends lost 1 base and 3 bases, in that order; junction bases with no gene match: 9. The CDR3 protein is CSARGSPSGIYTGELFF. The CDR3 DNA is TGCAGTGCTAGAGGCTCACCTAGCGGGATATACACCGGGGAGCTGTTTTTT.

This clonotype appeared many times. The chain has TRBV5-1 and TRBJ2-2; TRBD2 matches 8 bases. Looked up from germline, CDR1 is SGHRS and CDR2 is YFSETQ. The CDR3 has 14 residues. V was pared by 1 base and J by 4 bases, with 0 bases of the junction left unmatched. The CDR3 sequence is CASSLTSGTGELFF. The CDR3 DNA reads TGCGCCAGCAGCTTGACTAGCGGCACCGGGGAGCTGTTTTTT.

This clonotype was detected many times. The chain is built from TRBV20-1 and TRBJ2-1; D unresolved. Germline values: CDR1 DFQATT, CDR2 SNEGSKA (reference sequence). Deletions cut 3 bases from V and 0 bases from J, with 9 bases between. The CDR3 is 14 amino acids. For the CDR3, the DNA is TGCAGTGCTAGGGACCTCAGCTCCTACAATGAGCAGTTCTTC. This gives the protein CSARDLSSYNEQFF.

This clonotype was detected ten times or more. This chain links TRBV6-6 with TRBJ2-1; D gene unclear. The V end was cut by 4 bases, the J end by 2 bases, with 12 bases between. This CDR3 is 15 amino acids long. Germline CDR1 reads MNHNY; CDR2 reads SVGAGI (reference sequence). The CDR3 bases are TGTGCCAGCAGTTCCCCGACAAGTACCTACAATGAGCAGTTCTTC. Protein sequence: CASSSPTSTYNEQFF.

The table lists this clonotype with many counts. The CDR3 region is CSARDLRGSGRWDEQFF. The CDR3 nucleotides are TGCAGTGCTAGAGATTTGCGGGGGAGCGGGAGGTGGGATGAGCAGTTCTTC. The chain carries TRBV20-1 and TRBJ2-1; 9 bases match TRBD2. Germline CDR1 DFQATT, CDR2 SNEGSKA (reference sequence). Losses at the gene ends were 0 bases for V and 8 bases for J; bases not matched to a gene: 14. The CDR3 runs 17 residues.

This chain links TRBV2 with TRBJ2-1, with TRBD2 matching 7 bases. V dropped 3 bases and J dropped 7; count of bases not matched to a gene: 12. Germline loops: CDR1 SNHLY, CDR2 FYNNEI. CDR3 length: 16 residues. This CDR3 is CASSDPWAGEGNEQFF. CDR3 in DNA: TGTGCCAGCAGTGACCCCTGGGCGGGAGAGGGGAATGAGCAGTTCTTC.

Regarding this clonotype: Compared with germline, one end of the junction differs, possibly owing to a read error. This chain uses TRBV29-1 with TRBJ2-7, with D perhaps matching TRBD1 (6 bases). The CDR3 spans 14 residues. Germline assignment: CDR1 SQVTM and CDR2 ANQGSEA. CDR3 in amino acids: CNVVAAGEPYEQYF. In nucleotides, the CDR3 is TGCAACGTTGTTGCGGCAGGGGAACCCTACGAGCAGTACTTC.

Worth noting for this clonotype: The junction does not match germline at one end; this may be a read error. V is TRBV6-5 and J is TRBJ1-2, with a weak D call TRBD1 (5 bases). Per the germline V gene, CDR1 is MNHEY and CDR2 is SVGAGI. CDR3 length equals 11 residues. For the CDR3, the DNA is TGTGCCACCCAACAGGTGCACAACACCATATTC. Translation: CATQQVHNTIF.

Judged by abundance, this clonotype is medium-sized. The chain recombines TRBV20-1 with TRBJ2-7; weak D call: TRBD2 (5 bases). Trimming pared 3 bases from V and 3 bases from J, leaving 15 bases between. CDR1 is DFQATT and CDR2 is SNEGSKA in the germline V gene (reference sequence). This CDR3 is built from 14 residues. This CDR3 reads CSARDPGSRYEQYF. For the CDR3, the DNA is TGCAGTGCTAGGGACCCGGGGTCACGCTACGAGCAGTACTTC.

By frequency in the sample, this clonotype is medium-sized. The chain is built from TRBV20-1 and TRBJ1-2, with D perhaps matching TRBD1 (5 bases). Germline loops: CDR1 DFQATT, CDR2 SNEGSKA (reference sequence). The V end was cut by 0 bases, the J end by 6 bases, with 17 bases between. There are 15 residues in the CDR3. The CDR3 region is CSARDTGTSYDGYTF. The CDR3 DNA reads as TGCAGTGCTAGAGATACTGGGACCTCGTACGATGGCTACACCTTC.

This clonotype qualifies as medium-sized. This chain links TRBV20-1 with TRBJ2-5; 10 bases match TRBD2. This CDR3 contains 17 residues. Germline V gives CDR1 DFQATT, CDR2 SNEGSKA (reference sequence). The V gene end was trimmed by 4 bases and the J gene end by 0 bases; junction bases not matched to a gene: 11. The CDR3 coding sequence is TGCAGTGCTACAGCAACCGCTAGCGGGGGAGACCAAGAGACCCAGTACTTC. Protein sequence: CSATATASGGDQETQYF.

To note about this clonotype: Germline is not matched at one junction end, which may reflect a read error. The J gene is TRBJ1-6, the V gene TRBV6-4; no reliable D call. The length of the CDR3 is 21 residues. Germline CDR1 and CDR2: MRHNA and SNTAGT. CDR3 sequence: CAGWVLSKPLQLCSYNSPLHF. CDR3 sequence (DNA): TGCGCCGGGTGGGTTTTATCTAAGCCTCTGCAGCTGTGCTCCTATAATTCACCCCTCCACTTT.